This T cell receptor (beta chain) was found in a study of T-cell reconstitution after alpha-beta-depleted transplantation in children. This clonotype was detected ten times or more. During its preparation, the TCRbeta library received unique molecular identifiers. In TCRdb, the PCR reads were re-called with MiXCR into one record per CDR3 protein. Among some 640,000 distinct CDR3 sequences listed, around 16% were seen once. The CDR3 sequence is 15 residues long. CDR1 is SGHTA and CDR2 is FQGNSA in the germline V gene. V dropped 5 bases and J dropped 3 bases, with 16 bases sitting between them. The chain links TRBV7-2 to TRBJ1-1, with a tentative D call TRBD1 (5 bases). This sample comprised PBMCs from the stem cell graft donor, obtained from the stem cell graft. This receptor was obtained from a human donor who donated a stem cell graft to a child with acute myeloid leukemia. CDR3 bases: TGTGCCAGCAGCCTGACCTGGCAGGGCTACACTGAAGCTTTCTTT. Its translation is CASSLTWQGYTEAFF.